This section outlines one TCR beta chain sequence together with its context. Its antigen is unknown. The ends lost 0 bases at V and 1 base at J; junction bases unmatched: 3. Germline assignment: CDR1 MGHRA and CDR2 YSYEKL. The CDR3 is 16 amino acids. The PCR was carried out with 60 Vbeta primers and 13 Jbeta primers. Assay: immunoSEQ multiplex PCR; the TCRdb copy retains only in-frame clones and omits some. The repertoire holds over 150,000 clones, approximately 81% seen once, with 1% in the top ten. This entry comes from a study of cytomegalovirus exposure and HLA in healthy donors. Study-level points and caveats: It was taken for granted in presence/absence analyses that sequencing depth across donors was roughly uniform.

The sequencing input was PBMCs. This sequence originates from a boy aged 2 to 9 in good health and CMV-seronegative. J is TRBJ1-5 and V is TRBV4-1; 7 positions agree with TRBD1. CDR3 coding DNA: TGCGCCAGCAGCCAAGATGGACAGGTGAGCAATCAGCCCCAGCATTTT. Translated, it gives CASSQDGQVSNQPQHF.